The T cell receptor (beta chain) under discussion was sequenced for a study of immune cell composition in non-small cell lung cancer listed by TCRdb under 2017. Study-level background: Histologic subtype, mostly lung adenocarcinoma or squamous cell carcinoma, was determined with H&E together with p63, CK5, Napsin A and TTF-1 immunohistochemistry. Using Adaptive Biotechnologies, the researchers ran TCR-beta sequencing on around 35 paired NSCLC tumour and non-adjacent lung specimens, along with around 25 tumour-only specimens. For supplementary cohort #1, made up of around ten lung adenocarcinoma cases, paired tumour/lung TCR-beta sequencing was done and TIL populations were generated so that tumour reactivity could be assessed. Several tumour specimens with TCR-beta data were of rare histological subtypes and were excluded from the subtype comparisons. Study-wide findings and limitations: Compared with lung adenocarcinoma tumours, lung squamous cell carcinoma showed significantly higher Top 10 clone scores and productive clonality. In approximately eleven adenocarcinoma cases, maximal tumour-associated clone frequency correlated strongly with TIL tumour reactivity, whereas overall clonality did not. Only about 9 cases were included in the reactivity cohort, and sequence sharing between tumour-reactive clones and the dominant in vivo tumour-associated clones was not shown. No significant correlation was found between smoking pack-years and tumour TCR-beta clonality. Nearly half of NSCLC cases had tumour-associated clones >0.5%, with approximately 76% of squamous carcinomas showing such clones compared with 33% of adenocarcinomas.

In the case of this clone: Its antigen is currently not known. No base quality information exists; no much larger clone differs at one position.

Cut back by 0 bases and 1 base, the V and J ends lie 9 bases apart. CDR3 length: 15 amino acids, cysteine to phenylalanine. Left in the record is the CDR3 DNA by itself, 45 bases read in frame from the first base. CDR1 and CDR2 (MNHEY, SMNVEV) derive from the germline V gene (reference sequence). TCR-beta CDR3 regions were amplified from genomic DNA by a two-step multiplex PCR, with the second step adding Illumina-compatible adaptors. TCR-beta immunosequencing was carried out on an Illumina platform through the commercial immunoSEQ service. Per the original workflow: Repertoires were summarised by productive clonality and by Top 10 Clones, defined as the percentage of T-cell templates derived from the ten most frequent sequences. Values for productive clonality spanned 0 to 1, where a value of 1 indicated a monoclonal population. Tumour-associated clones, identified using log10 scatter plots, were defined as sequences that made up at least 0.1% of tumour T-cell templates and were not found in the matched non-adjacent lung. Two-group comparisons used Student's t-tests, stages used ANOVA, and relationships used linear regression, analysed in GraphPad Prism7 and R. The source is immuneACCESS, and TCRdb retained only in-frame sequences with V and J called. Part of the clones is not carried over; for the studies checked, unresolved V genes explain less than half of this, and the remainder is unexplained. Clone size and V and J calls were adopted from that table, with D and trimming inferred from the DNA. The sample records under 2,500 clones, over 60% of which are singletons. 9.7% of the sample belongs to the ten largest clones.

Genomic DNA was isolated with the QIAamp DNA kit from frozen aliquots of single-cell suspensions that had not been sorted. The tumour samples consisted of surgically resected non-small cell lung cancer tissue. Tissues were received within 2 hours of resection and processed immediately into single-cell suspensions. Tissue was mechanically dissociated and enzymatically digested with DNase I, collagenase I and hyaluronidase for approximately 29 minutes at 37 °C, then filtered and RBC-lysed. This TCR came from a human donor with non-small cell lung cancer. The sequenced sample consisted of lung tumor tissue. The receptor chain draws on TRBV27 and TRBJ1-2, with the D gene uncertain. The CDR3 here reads CASSLSLSGNYGYTF. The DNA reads TGTGCCAGCAGTTTATCCCTTTCGGGTAACTATGGCTACACCTTC.